A single sample gave rise to the 21 T cell receptor beta chains below, sequenced in a study of T cells after posttransplantation cyclophosphamide. Clones were sequenced by immunoSEQ multiplex PCR, and TCRdb holds only the in-frame ones, with some missing. The sample lists roughly 49,000 clones; 86% were seen once. The sequenced material came from PBMCs. These TCRs come from a man under 40 with a blood cancer, CMV-positive, and with a related stem cell donor.

This clone was counted only a few times. J is TRBJ1-1 and V is TRBV7-2, with TRBD1 matching 8 bases. V shed 4 bases and J 5 bases; nucleotides not matched to a gene: 6. This CDR3 contains 14 residues. Germline CDR1 reads SGHTA; CDR2 reads FQGNSA. In nucleotides, the CDR3 is TGTGCCAGCAGCTACTACCACAGGGGGACTGAAGCTTTCTTT. Protein product: CASSYYHRGTEAFF.

This clone was detected only once. In DNA form, the CDR3 reads TGTGCCAGCAGCTTAGCTCCAGGAACGTATGGCTACACCTTC. It codes for CASSLAPGTYGYTF. This chain joins TRBV11-2 and TRBJ1-2; D gene unclear. The germline V gene has CDR1 SGHAT and CDR2 FQNNGV. CDR3 length: 14 residues. V lost 1 base and J lost 5, with 11 bases in between.

The J gene is TRBJ1-1, the V gene TRBV11-2; the D gene is possibly TRBD1 (6 bases). The CDR3 loop spans 18 amino acids. Trimming pared 1 base from V and 4 bases from J, leaving 22 bases between. Germline loops: CDR1 SGHAT, CDR2 FQNNGV. The CDR3 spells CASSLGWTLRGRGTEAFF. The DNA for the CDR3 is TGTGCCAGCAGCTTAGGTTGGACCTTAAGGGGGAGAGGCACTGAAGCTTTCTTT.

The chain combines TRBV7-2 with TRBJ1-4; D might be TRBD1 (6 bases). This CDR3 contains 15 residues. Trimming pared 4 bases from V and 8 bases from J, leaving 17 bases between. The germline CDR1 and CDR2 sequences are SGHTA and FQGNSA. This chain's CDR3 is CASSSAQGRAEKLFF. In DNA, the CDR3 is TGTGCCAGCAGCTCAGCCCAGGGGAGGGCAGAAAAACTGTTTTTT.

The chain couples TRBV6-1 to TRBJ2-5, with TRBD2 matching over 8 bases. Germline V gives CDR1 MNHNS, CDR2 SASEGT. The CDR3 covers 14 residues. The ends lost 7 bases at V and 1 base at J; junction bases unmatched: 5. The CDR3 nucleotides are TGTGCCAGCACCCTAGCGGGTTCCCAAGAGACCCAGTACTTC. This codes for CASTLAGSQETQYF.

The rearrangement joins TRBV7-3 to TRBJ1-3; D unresolved. The CDR3 totals 18 residues. Germline V CDR1 and CDR2: SGHTA, FQGTGA. Trimming cost V 3 bases and J 0 bases, with 18 bases left between them. CDR3 nucleotides: TGTGCCAGCAGCTTGGATCCTTTCCTAGATAGCTCTGGAAACACCATATATTTT. Translation gives CASSLDPFLDSSGNTIYF.

This rearrangement joins TRBV4-1 to TRBJ2-1; 8 nucleotides match TRBD1. The CDR3 runs to 18 residues. CDR1 is MGHRA and CDR2 is YSYEKL in the germline V gene. V dropped 4 bases and J dropped 4; count of bases not matched to a gene: 15. CDR3 sequence: CASSRIYGQGNSYNEQFF. CDR3 coding DNA: TGCGCCAGCAGCCGGATCTACGGACAGGGTAATTCGTACAATGAGCAGTTCTTC.

The chain uses TRBV15 and TRBJ2-7; weak D call: TRBD2 (6 bases). This CDR3 region has 14 residues. The V gene's germline CDR1 is LNHNV and CDR2 YYDKDF (reference sequence). V lost 0 bases, J lost 5 bases, and 11 bases lay in between. CDR3 residues: CATSRDQASDEQYF. The DNA of the CDR3 is TGTGCCACCAGCAGAGATCAAGCTAGCGACGAGCAGTACTTC. Together with reference TRBV15 and TRBJ2-7, the CDR3 gives the full variable domain: DAMVIQNPRYQVTQFGKPVTLSCSQTLNHNVMYWYQQKSSQAPKLLFHYYDKDFNNEADTPDNFQSRRPNTSFCFLDIRSPGLGDTAMYLCATSRDQASDEQYFGPGTRLTVT.

The V and J genes are TRBV5-1 and TRBJ1-4; TRBD1 agrees at 12 bases. Per germline, CDR1 SGHRS and CDR2 YFSETQ. The CDR3 extends over 16 amino acids. V lost 4 bases to trimming and J lost 6 bases; unmatched junction nucleotides: 7. CDR3 region: CASSTGTGGVYEKLFF. CDR3 bases: TGCGCCAGCAGCACCGGGACAGGGGGCGTTTATGAAAAACTGTTTTTT. Supplemented by reference TRBV5-1 and TRBJ1-4, the full variable domain reads KAGVTQTPRYLIKTRGQQVTLSCSPISGHRSVSWYQQTPGQGLQFLFEYFSETQRNKGNFPGRFSGRQFSNSRSEMNVSTLELGDSALYLCASSTGTGGVYEKLFFGSGTQLSVL.

The chain combines TRBV10-3 with TRBJ2-7; 8 bases are a match to TRBD2. In germline, CDR1 is ENHRY, CDR2 SYGVKD. The ends lost 7 bases at V and 2 bases at J; junction bases unmatched: 7. The CDR3 consists of 14 residues. This chain's CDR3 is CAIMAGGGTYEQYF. The CDR3 DNA follows: TGTGCCATCATGGCGGGCGGGGGGACCTACGAGCAGTACTTC.

In its sample, this clone was seen once. CDR3 DNA sequence: TGTGCGACTAGCGGACGTGGCAGTGGGGCGCTGGCGGCGGGGGAGCTGTTTTTT. This sequence encodes CATSGRGSGALAAGELFF. The V call is TRBV19, the J call TRBJ2-2; TRBD2 matches at 9 bases. The CDR3 runs to 18 residues. The germline CDR1 and CDR2 sequences are LNHDA and SQIVND (reference sequence).

The chain is built from TRBV15 and TRBJ2-4; a possible D gene is TRBD1 (5 bases). Trimming pared 2 bases from V and 0 bases from J, leaving 11 bases between. Germline CDR1 is LNHNV and CDR2 is YYDKDF (reference sequence). CDR3 size: 16 residues. The CDR3 DNA follows: TGTGCCACCAGCAGAAGCAGGGAACTAGCCAAAAACATTCAGTACTTC. Protein sequence: CATSRSRELAKNIQYF.

With regard to this clone: This is likely an artifact of a read error, given a far larger clone one base away. This sample also contains other DNA sequences that code for the same CDR3. V and J are TRBV4-1 and TRBJ2-7, with TRBD2 matching 7 bases. V lost 4 bases, J lost 1 base, and 13 bases stayed unmatched. Germline V CDR1 and CDR2: MGHRA, YSYEKL. This CDR3 comprises 17 residues. In DNA, the CDR3 is TGCGCCAGCAGCCCAGAGGGTAATAGCGGGCCTTCCTACGAGCAGTACTTC. Translation gives CASSPEGNSGPSYEQYF.

The chain is built from TRBV7-6 and TRBJ1-1; perhaps TRBD1 as D (6 bases). The ends were cut back, 5 bases at V and 2 bases at J, with 9 bases in the middle. The CDR3 is made up of 13 amino acids. CDR1 and CDR2 (germline): SGHVS, FNYEAQ. CDR3 coding DNA: TGTGCCAGCAGCCAACAGGGTAACACTGAAGCTTTCTTT. Its protein product is CASSQQGNTEAFF.

The V and J genes are TRBV19 and TRBJ2-1; possibly TRBD2 for D (6 bases). V lost 4 bases to trimming and J lost 10 bases, with 20 bases between them. CDR3 length: 15 residues. Looked up from germline, CDR1 is LNHDA and CDR2 is SQIVND (reference sequence). Here the CDR3 DNA reads TGTGCCAGTAGTAATCTGGGGACTGGCATAGGGGAGCAGTTCTTC. Amino acid sequence: CASSNLGTGIGEQFF.

This clone was seen just once. The chain links TRBV7-9 to TRBJ2-3, with a tentative D call TRBD2 (6 bases). The CDR3 is 16 amino acids. Trimming took 2 bases from V and 4 from J, leaving 16 bases between them. CDR1 SEHNR and CDR2 FQNEAQ come from the germline V gene (reference sequence). For the CDR3, the DNA is TGTGCCAGCAGCTTATCCGGGAGATTCCCCGCAGATACGCAGTATTTT. Its protein is CASSLSGRFPADTQYF.

CDR3 protein: CASSLLGSPQKETQYF. The CDR3 bases are TGTGCCAGCAGCTTACTAGGCTCTCCTCAAAAAGAGACCCAGTACTTC. This chain uses TRBV7-9 with TRBJ2-5; no clear D. This CDR3 is built from 16 residues. V lost 2 bases, J lost 3 bases, and 16 bases lay in between. Per the germline V gene, CDR1 is SEHNR and CDR2 is FQNEAQ (reference sequence).

V usage is TRBV9 and J usage is TRBJ2-7, with D perhaps TRBD2 (7 bases). The CDR3 runs 19 residues. V lost 0 bases and J lost 3, with 25 bases in between. Germline V gene data show CDR1 as SGDLS and CDR2 as YYNGEE. The CDR3 region has the DNA TGTGCCAGCAGCGTAGGAGGGGGGGCAGGGGAGGTTTTCGTCTACGAGCAGTACTTC. Encoded protein: CASSVGGGAGEVFVYEQYF.

The V and J genes are TRBV15 and TRBJ1-1; D is undetermined. The CDR3 loop spans 15 amino acids. Trimming shortened V by 0 bases and J by 3 bases, and 11 bases separated the two germline ends. CDR1 is LNHNV, CDR2 YYDKDF, per germline (reference sequence). The CDR3 DNA follows: TGTGCCACCAGCAGAGATAACGGTTTGGACACTGAAGCTTTCTTT. Translated, it gives CATSRDNGLDTEAFF.

This chain uses TRBV20-1 with TRBJ2-7; unclear D gene. This CDR3 comprises 11 residues. The V end was cut by 6 bases, the J end by 4 bases, with 10 bases between. CDR1 is DFQATT and CDR2 is SNEGSKA in the germline V gene (reference sequence). CDR3 sequence reads: CSASELYEQYF. The CDR3 DNA reads as TGCAGTGCCTCCGAACTATACGAGCAGTACTTC.

This chain connects TRBV7-2 to TRBJ2-7; 8 bases fit TRBD2. With 4 bases clipped from V and 3 bases from J, the junction kept 5 bases outside the gene matches. Looked up from germline, CDR1 is SGHTA and CDR2 is FQGNSA. The CDR3 consists of 14 residues. CDR3 DNA sequence: TGTGCCAGCAGCTCTAGCGGGCCACTCTACGAGCAGTACTTC. Translated, it gives CASSSSGPLYEQYF.